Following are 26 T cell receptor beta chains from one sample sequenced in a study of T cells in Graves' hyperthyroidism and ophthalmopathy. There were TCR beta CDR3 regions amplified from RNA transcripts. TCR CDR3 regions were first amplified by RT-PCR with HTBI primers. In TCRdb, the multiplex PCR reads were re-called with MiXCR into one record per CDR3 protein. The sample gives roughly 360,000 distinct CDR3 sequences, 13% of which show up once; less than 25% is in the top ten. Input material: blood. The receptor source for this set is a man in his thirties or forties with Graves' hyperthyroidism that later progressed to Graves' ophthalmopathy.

For the CDR3, the DNA is TGTGCCAGCAGCTTAGGGCGACAGGGGATAGGGGAGACCCAGTACTTC. Protein sequence: CASSLGRQGIGETQYF. V and J are TRBV7-7 and TRBJ2-5, with 8 bases that match TRBD1. J lost 5 bases, V lost 1 base, and 9 bases had no gene match. Germline V gene lookup returns CDR1 SSHAT and CDR2 FNYEAQ (reference sequence). The CDR3 sequence is 16 residues long.

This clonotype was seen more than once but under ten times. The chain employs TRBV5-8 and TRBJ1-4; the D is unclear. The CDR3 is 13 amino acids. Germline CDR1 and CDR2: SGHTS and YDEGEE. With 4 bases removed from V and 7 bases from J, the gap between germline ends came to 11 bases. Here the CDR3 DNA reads TGTGCCAGCAGCCCCGGGTTTGGTGAAAAACTGTTTTTT. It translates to CASSPGFGEKLFF.

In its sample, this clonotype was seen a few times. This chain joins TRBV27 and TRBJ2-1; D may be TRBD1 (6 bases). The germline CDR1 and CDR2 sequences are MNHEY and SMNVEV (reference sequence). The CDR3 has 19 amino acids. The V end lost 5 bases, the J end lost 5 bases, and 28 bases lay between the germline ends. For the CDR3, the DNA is TGTGCCAGCAGTCCGGGACATACTAACACGAACGTAGAGAACAATGAGCAGTTCTTC. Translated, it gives CASSPGHTNTNVENNEQFF.

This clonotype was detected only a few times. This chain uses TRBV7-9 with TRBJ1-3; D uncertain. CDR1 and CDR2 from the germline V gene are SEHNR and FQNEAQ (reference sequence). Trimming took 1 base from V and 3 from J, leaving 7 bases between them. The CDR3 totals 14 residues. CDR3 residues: CASSLGSYGNTIYF. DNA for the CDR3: TGTGCCAGCAGCTTAGGCAGCTATGGAAACACCATATATTTT.

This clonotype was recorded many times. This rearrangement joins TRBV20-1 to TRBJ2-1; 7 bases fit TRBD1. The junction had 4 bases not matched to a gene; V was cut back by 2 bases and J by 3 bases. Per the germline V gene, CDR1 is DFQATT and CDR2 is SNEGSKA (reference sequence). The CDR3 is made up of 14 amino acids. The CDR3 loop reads CSARYDRDYNEQFF. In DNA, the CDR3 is TGCAGTGCTAGATATGACAGGGACTACAATGAGCAGTTCTTC.

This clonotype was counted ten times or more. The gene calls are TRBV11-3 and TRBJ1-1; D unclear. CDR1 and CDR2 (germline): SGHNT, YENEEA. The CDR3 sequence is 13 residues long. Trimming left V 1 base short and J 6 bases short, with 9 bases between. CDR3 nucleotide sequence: TGTGCCAGCAGCTTAGGGGAAAGGTCTGAAGCTTTCTTT. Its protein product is CASSLGERSEAFF. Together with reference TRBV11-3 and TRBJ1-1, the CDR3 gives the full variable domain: EAGVVQSPRYKIIEKKQPVAFWCNPISGHNTLYWYLQNLGQGPELLIRYENEEAVDDSQLPKDRFSAERLKGVDSTLKIQPAELGDSAVYLCASSLGERSEAFFGQGTRLTVV.

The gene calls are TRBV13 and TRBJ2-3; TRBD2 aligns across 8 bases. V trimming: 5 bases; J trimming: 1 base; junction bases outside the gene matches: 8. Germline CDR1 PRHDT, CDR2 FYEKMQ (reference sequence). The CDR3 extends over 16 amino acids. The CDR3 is CASSLREAGGTDTQYF. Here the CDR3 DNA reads TGTGCCAGCAGCCTGCGGGAAGCGGGGGGCACAGATACGCAGTATTTT.

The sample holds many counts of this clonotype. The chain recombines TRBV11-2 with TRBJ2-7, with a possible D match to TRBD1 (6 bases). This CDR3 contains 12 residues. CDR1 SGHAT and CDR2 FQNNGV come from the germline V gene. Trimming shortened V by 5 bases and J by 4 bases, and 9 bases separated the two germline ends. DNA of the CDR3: TGTGCCAGCAGCATACAGGGTTACGAGCAGTACTTC. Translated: CASSIQGYEQYF. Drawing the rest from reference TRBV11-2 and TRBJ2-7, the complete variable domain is EAGVAQSPRYKIIEKRQSVAFWCNPISGHATLYWYQQILGQGPKLLIQFQNNGVVDDSQLPKDRFSAERLKGVDSTLKIQPAKLEDSAVYLCASSIQGYEQYFGPGTRLTVT.

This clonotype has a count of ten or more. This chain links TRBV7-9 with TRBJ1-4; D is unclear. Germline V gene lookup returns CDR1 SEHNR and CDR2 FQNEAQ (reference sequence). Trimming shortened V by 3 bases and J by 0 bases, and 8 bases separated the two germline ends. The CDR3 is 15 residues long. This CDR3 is CASSFQTATNEKLFF. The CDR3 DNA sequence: TGTGCCAGCAGCTTCCAGACTGCAACTAATGAAAAACTGTTTTTT.

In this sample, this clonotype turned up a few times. CDR3 in DNA: TGTGCCAGCAGCCGGACAGGGGGTGCCTACGAGCAGTACTTC. Its protein is CASSRTGGAYEQYF. The J gene is TRBJ2-7, the V gene TRBV27; TRBD1 matches at 10 bases. CDR3 length equals 14 residues. CDR1 and CDR2 (germline): MNHEY, SMNVEV (reference sequence). V was clipped by 6 bases and J by 2 bases; unmatched bases: 4.

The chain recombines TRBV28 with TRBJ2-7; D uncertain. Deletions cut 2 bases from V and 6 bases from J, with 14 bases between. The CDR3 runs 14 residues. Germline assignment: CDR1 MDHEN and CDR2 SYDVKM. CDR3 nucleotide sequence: TGTGCCAGCAGTTTAAGAGCACGGTCCGTCGAGCAGTACTTC. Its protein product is CASSLRARSVEQYF.

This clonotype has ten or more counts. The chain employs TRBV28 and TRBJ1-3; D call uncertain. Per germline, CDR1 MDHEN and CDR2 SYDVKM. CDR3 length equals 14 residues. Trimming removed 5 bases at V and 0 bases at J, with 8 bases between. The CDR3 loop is CASSQTNSGNTIYF. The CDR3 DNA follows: TGTGCCAGCAGTCAAACAAACTCTGGAAACACCATATATTTT.

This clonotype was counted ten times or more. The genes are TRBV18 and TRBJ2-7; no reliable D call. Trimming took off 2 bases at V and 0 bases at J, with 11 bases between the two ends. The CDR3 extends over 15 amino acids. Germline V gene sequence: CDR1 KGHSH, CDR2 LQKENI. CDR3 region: CASSPVSLFSYEQYF. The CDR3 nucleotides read TGTGCCAGCTCACCAGTTTCTTTATTCTCCTACGAGCAGTACTTC.

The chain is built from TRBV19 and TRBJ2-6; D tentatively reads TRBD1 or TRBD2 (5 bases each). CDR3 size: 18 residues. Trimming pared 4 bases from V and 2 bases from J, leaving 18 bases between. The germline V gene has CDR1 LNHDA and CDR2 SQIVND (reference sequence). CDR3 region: CASSTWDEPPPGANVLTF. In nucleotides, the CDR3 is TGTGCCAGTAGTACCTGGGACGAGCCCCCCCCTGGGGCCAACGTCCTGACTTTC. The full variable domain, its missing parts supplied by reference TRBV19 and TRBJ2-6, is DGGITQSPKYLFRKEGQNVTLSCEQNLNHDAMYWYRQDPGQGLRLIYYSQIVNDFQKGDIAEGYSVSREKKESFPLTVTSAQKNPTAFYLCASSTWDEPPPGANVLTFGAGSRLTVL.

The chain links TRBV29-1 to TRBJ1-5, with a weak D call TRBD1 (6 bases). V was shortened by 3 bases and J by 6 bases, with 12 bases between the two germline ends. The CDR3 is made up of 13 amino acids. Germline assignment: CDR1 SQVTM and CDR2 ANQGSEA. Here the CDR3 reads CSVEGGQGQPQHF. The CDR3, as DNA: TGCAGCGTTGAGGGGGGGCAAGGTCAGCCCCAGCATTTT.

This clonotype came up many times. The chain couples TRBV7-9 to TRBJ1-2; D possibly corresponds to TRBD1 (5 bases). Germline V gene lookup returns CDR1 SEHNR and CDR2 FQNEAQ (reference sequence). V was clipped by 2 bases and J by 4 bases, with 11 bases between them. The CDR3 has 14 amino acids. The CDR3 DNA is TGTGCCAGCAGCTTACTTGCAGGGACCTATGGCTACACCTTC. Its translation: CASSLLAGTYGYTF.

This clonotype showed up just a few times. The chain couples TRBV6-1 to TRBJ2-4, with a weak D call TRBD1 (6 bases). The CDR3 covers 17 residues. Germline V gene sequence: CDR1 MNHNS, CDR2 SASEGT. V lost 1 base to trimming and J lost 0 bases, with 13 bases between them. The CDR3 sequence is CASSEGGGNLAKNIQYF. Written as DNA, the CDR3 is TGTGCCAGCAGTGAAGGAGGGGGAAACTTAGCCAAAAACATTCAGTACTTC.

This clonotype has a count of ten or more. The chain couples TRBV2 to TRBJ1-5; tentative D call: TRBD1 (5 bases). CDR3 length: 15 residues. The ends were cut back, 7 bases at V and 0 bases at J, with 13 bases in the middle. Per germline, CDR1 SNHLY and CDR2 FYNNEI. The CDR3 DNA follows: TGTGCCAGCACAGGGTCGGGGAATAGCAATCAGCCCCAGCATTTT. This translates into CASTGSGNSNQPQHF.

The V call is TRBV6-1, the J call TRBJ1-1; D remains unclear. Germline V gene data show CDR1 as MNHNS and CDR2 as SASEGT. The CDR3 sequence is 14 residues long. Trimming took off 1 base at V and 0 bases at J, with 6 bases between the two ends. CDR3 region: CASSEGVLNTEAFF. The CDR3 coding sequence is TGTGCCAGCAGTGAAGGAGTCTTGAACACTGAAGCTTTCTTT.

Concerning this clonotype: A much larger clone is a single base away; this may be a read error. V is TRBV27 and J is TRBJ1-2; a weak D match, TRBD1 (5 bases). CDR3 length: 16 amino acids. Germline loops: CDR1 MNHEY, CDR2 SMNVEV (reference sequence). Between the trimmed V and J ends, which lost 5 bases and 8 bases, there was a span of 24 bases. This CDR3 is CASSPRGGVPGDGYTF. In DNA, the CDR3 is TGTGCCAGCAGTCCCCGGGGAGGGGTCCCCGGGGACGGCTACACCTTC.

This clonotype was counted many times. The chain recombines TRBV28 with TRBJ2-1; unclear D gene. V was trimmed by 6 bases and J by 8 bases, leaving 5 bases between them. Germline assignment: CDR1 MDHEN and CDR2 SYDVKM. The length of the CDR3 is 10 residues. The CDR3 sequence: CASRRHEQFF. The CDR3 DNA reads TGTGCCAGCAGGAGGCATGAGCAGTTCTTC.

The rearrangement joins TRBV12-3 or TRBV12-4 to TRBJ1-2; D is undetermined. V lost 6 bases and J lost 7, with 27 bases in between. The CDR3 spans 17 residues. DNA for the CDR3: TGTGCCAGCAGAGGGCGGGGTTCTGGTGGTTTAGGAACTGGCTACACCTTC. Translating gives CASRGRGSGGLGTGYTF.

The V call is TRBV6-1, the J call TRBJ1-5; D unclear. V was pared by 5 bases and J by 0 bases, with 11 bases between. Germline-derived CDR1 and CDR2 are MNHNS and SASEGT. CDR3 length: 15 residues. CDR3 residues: CASSWGGYSNQPQHF. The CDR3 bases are TGTGCCAGCAGTTGGGGAGGCTATAGCAATCAGCCCCAGCATTTT.

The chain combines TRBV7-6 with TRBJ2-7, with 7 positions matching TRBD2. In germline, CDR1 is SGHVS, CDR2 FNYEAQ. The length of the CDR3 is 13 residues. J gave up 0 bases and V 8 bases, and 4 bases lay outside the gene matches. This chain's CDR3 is CASRSGASYEQYF. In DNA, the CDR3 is TGTGCCAGCCGGAGCGGGGCCTCCTACGAGCAGTACTTC.

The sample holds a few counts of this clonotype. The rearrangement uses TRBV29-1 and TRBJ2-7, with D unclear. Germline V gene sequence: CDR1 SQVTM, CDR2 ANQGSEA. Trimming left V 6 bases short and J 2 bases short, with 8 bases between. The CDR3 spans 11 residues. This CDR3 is CSVRLTYEQYF. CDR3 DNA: TGCAGCGTGAGACTGACCTACGAGCAGTACTTC.

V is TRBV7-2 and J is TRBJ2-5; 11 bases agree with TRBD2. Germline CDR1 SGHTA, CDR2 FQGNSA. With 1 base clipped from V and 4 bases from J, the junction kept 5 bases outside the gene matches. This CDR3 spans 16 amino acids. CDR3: CTSSLVSGGAGETQYF. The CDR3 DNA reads TGTACCAGCAGCTTAGTTAGCGGGGGGGCCGGAGAGACCCAGTACTTC.